The rows below give T cell receptor beta chains drawn from one sample of a study of blood T cell repertoires in COVID-19. Data came from immunoSEQ multiplex PCR; TCRdb stores just in-frame clones and leaves some out. The data show around 54,000 clones, about 90% seen once. Sequenced: peripheral blood. These receptors came from a human donor in a cohort sampled during active COVID-19. Both conserved end residues are part of each CDR3. Each record gives: D gene, V gene, clone size, CDR3 length, J gene, CDR3 protein, CDR3 DNA. The D gene is left open where the match is weak. Some rows mark clone size as missing; the rest say once, few, many or name a class of expanded clone.

.,TRBV9,.,16,TRBJ1-1,CASSVVGRGSVTEAFF,TGTGCCAGCAGCGTAGTTGGCAGGGGCTCCGTCACTGAAGCTTTCTTT
.,TRBV5-1,.,15,TRBJ1-2,CASSFTAAGNYGYTF,TGCGCCAGCAGCTTTACGGCGGCGGGAAACTATGGCTACACCTTC
TRBD1,TRBV3-1/TRBV3-2,.,16,TRBJ2-7,CASSQRGRDSSYEQYF,TGTGCCAGCAGCCAACGAGGCCGGGACAGCTCCTACGAGCAGTACTTC
TRBD2,TRBV3-1/TRBV3-2,.,15,TRBJ2-7,CASSQVLAGIYEQYF,TGTGCCAGCAGCCAAGTACTAGCGGGAATTTACGAGCAGTACTTC
.,TRBV25-1,.,15,TRBJ1-2,CASSERLSGKDGYTF,TGTGCCAGCAGTGAACGATTGTCCGGGAAGGATGGCTACACCTTC
TRBD2,TRBV7-8,.,17,TRBJ2-7,CASSPPPGLAEQYEQYF,TGTGCCAGCAGCCCGCCCCCGGGACTAGCGGAACAGTACGAGCAGTACTTC
TRBD2,TRBV7-9,.,16,TRBJ2-2,CASSTGLATNTGELFF,TGTGCCAGCAGCACCGGACTAGCAACGAACACCGGGGAGCTGTTTTTT
.,TRBV30,.,14,TRBJ2-1,CAWSLLAVYNEQFF,TGTGCCTGGAGTCTGTTAGCGGTCTACAATGAGCAGTTCTTC
TRBD2,TRBV7-9,.,14,TRBJ2-1,CASRQAGDLDEQFF,TGTGCCAGCCGGCAAGCGGGAGATTTGGATGAGCAGTTCTTC
TRBD1,TRBV18,.,13,TRBJ1-2,CASSPTGAHGYTF,TGTGCCAGCTCACCTACAGGGGCGCATGGCTACACCTTC
TRBD1,TRBV7-7,.,15,TRBJ2-7,CASSRFMGDSYEQYF,TGTGCTAGCAGCCGATTTATGGGGGACAGCTACGAGCAGTACTTC
TRBD1,TRBV7-9,.,13,TRBJ1-1,CASSLTGAIAAFF,TGTGCCAGCAGCCTTACAGGGGCGATCGCGGCTTTCTTT
.,TRBV11-2,.,14,TRBJ2-3,CASSLESGTDTQYF,TGTGCCAGCAGCTTAGAATCAGGGACAGATACGCAGTATTTT
TRBD2,TRBV24-1,.,15,TRBJ2-2,CATSAREGGTGELFF,TGTGCCACCAGTGCCCGGGAGGGGGGAACCGGGGAGCTGTTTTTT
TRBD1,TRBV5-5,.,15,TRBJ2-1,CASSLVPDRSNEQFF,TGTGCCAGCAGCTTAGTGCCGGACAGGAGCAATGAGCAGTTCTTC
.,TRBV4-3,once,18,TRBJ1-6,CASSQVLAGSSYNSPLHF,TGCGCCAGCAGCCAAGTTCTGGCCGGGAGCTCCTATAATTCACCCCTCCACTTT
.,TRBV6-5,few,16,TRBJ1-6,CASSYIPGQQNSPLHF,TGTGCCAGCAGTTACATACCGGGACAACAAAATTCACCCCTCCACTTT
.,TRBV6-2/TRBV6-3,.,14,TRBJ1-5,CASSDYRDMGPQHF,TGTGCCAGCAGTGACTACAGGGACATGGGGCCCCAGCATTTT
TRBD2,TRBV19,.,15,TRBJ2-2,CASSVPGLAAGELFF,TGTGCCAGTAGTGTACCGGGACTAGCGGCCGGGGAGCTGTTTTTT
TRBD2,TRBV7-3,.,15,TRBJ2-5,CASSQSGTSRETQYF,TGTGCCAGCAGCCAAAGCGGGACTAGCAGGGAGACCCAGTACTTC
.,TRBV21-1,.,14,TRBJ1-4,CASREKKRDEKLFF,TGTGCCAGCAGGGAGAAAAAACGGGATGAAAAACTGTTTTTT
TRBD1,TRBV6-2/TRBV6-3,.,15,TRBJ1-1,CASSYQGQRNTEAFF,TGTGCCAGCAGTTACCAGGGACAGAGGAACACTGAAGCTTTCTTT
TRBD2,TRBV3-1/TRBV3-2,.,17,TRBJ2-7,CASSHRSGGLAHYEQYF,TGTGCCAGCAGCCACCGGTCGGGAGGGCTAGCCCACTACGAGCAGTACTTC
TRBD1,TRBV6-2/TRBV6-3,few,14,TRBJ2-7,CASSLTGGVYEQYF,TGTGCCAGCAGTTTAACAGGGGGCGTCTACGAGCAGTACTTC
.,TRBV19,.,17,TRBJ2-6,CASSDTAPGAGANVLTF,TGTGCCAGTAGTGATACCGCTCCAGGGGCTGGGGCCAACGTCCTGACTTTC